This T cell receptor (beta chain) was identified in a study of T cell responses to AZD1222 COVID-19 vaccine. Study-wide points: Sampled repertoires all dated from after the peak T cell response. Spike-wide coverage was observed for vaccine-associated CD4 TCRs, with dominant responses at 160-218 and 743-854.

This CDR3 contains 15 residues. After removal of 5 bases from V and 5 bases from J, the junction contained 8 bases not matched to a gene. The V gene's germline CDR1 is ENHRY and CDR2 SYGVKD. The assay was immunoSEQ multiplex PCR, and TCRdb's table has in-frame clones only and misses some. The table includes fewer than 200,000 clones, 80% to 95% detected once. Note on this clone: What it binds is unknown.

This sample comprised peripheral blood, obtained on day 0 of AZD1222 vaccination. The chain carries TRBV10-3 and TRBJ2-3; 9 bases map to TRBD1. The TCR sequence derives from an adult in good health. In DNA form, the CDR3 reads TGTGCCATCAGTTCCCGGGACAGGGTGAGAGATACGCAGTATTTT. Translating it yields CAISSRDRVRDTQYF.